Below, 7 T cell receptor beta chains from the same sample are listed, as sequenced in a study of cytomegalovirus exposure and HLA in healthy donors. Use of 60 Vbeta and 13 Jbeta primers characterized the PCR. TCRdb's table, derived via immunoSEQ multiplex PCR, lists solely in-frame clones and lacks some. The sample shows 150,000 to 200,000 clones, 75% to 85% of them seen only once. Source material: PBMCs. Receptors were obtained from a man between 18 and 35 years old in good health and CMV-seronegative.

The count of this clone is one. This chain uses TRBV6-1 with TRBJ1-1; D remains unclear. V was cut by 2 bases and J by 1 base, with 11 bases left in between. This CDR3 comprises 15 residues. Per the germline V gene, CDR1 is MNHNS and CDR2 is SASEGT. The CDR3 sequence: CASSEYGQQNTEAFF. In nucleotides, the CDR3 is TGTGCCAGCAGTGAATATGGGCAGCAGAACACTGAAGCTTTCTTT.

V usage is TRBV19 and J usage is TRBJ1-2; possibly TRBD1 for D (5 bases). This CDR3 is built from 15 residues. Germline V gives CDR1 LNHDA, CDR2 SQIVND (reference sequence). Deletions cut 1 base from V and 6 bases from J, with 15 bases between. The CDR3 region has the DNA TGTGCCAGTAGTATAGTAGCAGGGATGGTGGATGGCTACACCTTC. Its protein is CASSIVAGMVDGYTF. The full variable domain, with the rest looked up from reference TRBV19 and TRBJ1-2, is DGGITQSPKYLFRKEGQNVTLSCEQNLNHDAMYWYRQDPGQGLRLIYYSQIVNDFQKGDIAEGYSVSREKKESFPLTVTSAQKNPTAFYLCASSIVAGMVDGYTFGSGTRLTVV.

This rearrangement joins TRBV9 to TRBJ2-3; the D is unclear. V was shortened by 0 bases and J by 3 bases, with 11 bases between the two germline ends. Germline CDR1 reads SGDLS; CDR2 reads YYNGEE. The CDR3 loop spans 15 amino acids. CDR3 nucleotide sequence: TGTGCCAGCAGCGTAGACGGGTTCAAGACAGATACGCAGTATTTT. Its translation is CASSVDGFKTDTQYF.

This chain connects TRBV9 to TRBJ2-2; D is uncertain. CDR3 length: 12 amino acids. Trimming removed 0 bases from V and 8 bases from J, with 5 bases in between. CDR1 and CDR2 from the germline V gene are SGDLS and YYNGEE. CDR3 sequence reads: CASSVAFGELFF. DNA of the CDR3: TGTGCCAGCAGCGTAGCTTTTGGGGAGCTGTTTTTT.

The chain couples TRBV7-8 to TRBJ1-5; TRBD1 might be the D (5 bases). With 1 base removed from V and 7 bases from J, the gap between germline ends came to 11 bases. From germline, CDR1 is SGHVS and CDR2 FQNEAQ. The CDR3 is made up of 14 amino acids. The CDR3 DNA follows: TGTGCCAGCAGCTTAGGACAGATGGCCCAGCCCCAGCATTTT. Amino acid sequence: CASSLGQMAQPQHF.

This clone was recorded once. V gene TRBV20-1 combines with J gene TRBJ2-7; D may be TRBD2 (6 bases). V was cut by 4 bases and J by 6 bases, with 10 bases left in between. This CDR3 is 11 amino acids long. Looked up from germline, CDR1 is DFQATT and CDR2 is SNEGSKA (reference sequence). The chain's CDR3 is CSANGGVEQYF. The CDR3, as DNA: TGCAGTGCTAACGGAGGGGTCGAGCAGTACTTC.

V usage is TRBV19 and J usage is TRBJ1-1, with a possible D match to TRBD1 (6 bases). Germline V lookup: CDR1 LNHDA, CDR2 SQIVND (reference sequence). The germline V and J ends were trimmed by 7 bases and 2 bases, with 23 bases remaining between them. CDR3 length equals 17 residues. Written as DNA, the CDR3 is TGTGCCAGTACGCAGAAATTGGGGGGGCGGATCAACACTGAAGCTTTCTTT. This codes for CASTQKLGGRINTEAFF.